The T cell receptor beta chain under discussion was sequenced for a study of cytomegalovirus exposure and HLA in healthy donors. Regarding the study as a whole: Per a later analysis, 15,000 to 20,000 TCR beta sequences showed association with HLA alleles at 0.05 false discovery rate.

This clone was counted many times. The antigen is undetermined. The study ran its PCR with 60 Vbeta and 13 Jbeta primers. In the original workflow: Some 11 million shared chains were among the approximately 76 million unique TCR beta chains that a later analysis counted. Only in-frame clones appear in the TCRdb table, and some are missing; sequencing was by immunoSEQ multiplex PCR. The V and J calls and the clone size are those of that table, but D and trimming were determined from the DNA. The sample records 130,000 to 150,000 clones, over 75% being singletons. The length of the CDR3 is 12 residues. With 4 bases removed from V and 0 bases from J, the gap between germline ends came to 5 bases.

Material for sequencing was PBMCs. This TCR derives from a woman in her 30s in good health and CMV-seronegative. V is TRBV5-3 and J is TRBJ2-7; D gene unclear. TRBV5-3 is marked as an open reading frame, function uncertain. The CDR3: CARSPYSYEQYF. Written as DNA, the CDR3 is TGTGCCAGAAGCCCCTACTCCTACGAGCAGTACTTC.